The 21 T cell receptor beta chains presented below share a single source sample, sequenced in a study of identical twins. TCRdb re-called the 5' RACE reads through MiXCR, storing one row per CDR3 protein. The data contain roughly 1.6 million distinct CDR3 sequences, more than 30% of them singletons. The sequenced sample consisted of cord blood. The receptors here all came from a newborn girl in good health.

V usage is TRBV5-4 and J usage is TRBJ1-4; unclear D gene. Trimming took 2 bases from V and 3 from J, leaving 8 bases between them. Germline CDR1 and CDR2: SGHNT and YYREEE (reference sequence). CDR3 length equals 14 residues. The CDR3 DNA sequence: TGTGCCAGCAGCTTCGGCAGAGCTAATGAAAAACTGTTTTTT. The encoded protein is CASSFGRANEKLFF.

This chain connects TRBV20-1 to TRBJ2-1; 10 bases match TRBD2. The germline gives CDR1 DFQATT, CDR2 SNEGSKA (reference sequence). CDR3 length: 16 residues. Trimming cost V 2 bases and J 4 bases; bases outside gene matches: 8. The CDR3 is CSARRVSGGFYNEQFF. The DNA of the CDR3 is TGCAGTGCTAGACGGGTTAGCGGGGGGTTTTACAATGAGCAGTTCTTC.

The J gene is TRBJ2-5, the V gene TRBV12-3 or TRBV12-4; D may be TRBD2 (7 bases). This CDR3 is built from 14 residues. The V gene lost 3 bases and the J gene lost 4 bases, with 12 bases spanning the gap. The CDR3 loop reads CASSFRGAAETQYF. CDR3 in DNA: TGTGCCAGCAGTTTTCGGGGGGCCGCAGAGACCCAGTACTTC.

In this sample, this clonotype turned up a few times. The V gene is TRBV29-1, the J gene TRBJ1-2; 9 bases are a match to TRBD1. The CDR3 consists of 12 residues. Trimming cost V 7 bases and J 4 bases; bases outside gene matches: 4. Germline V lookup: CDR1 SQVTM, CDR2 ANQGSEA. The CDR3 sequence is CSGRDRVYGYTF. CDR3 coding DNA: TGCAGCGGCCGGGACAGGGTCTATGGCTACACCTTC.

CDR3 nucleotides: TGTGCCAGCTCCCCCAGGACAGGGGGCGACGTCAATGAAAAACTGTTTTTT. Protein: CASSPRTGGDVNEKLFF. The V call is TRBV18, the J call TRBJ1-4; 11 bases map to TRBD1. This CDR3 has 17 residues. Losses at the gene ends were 6 bases for V and 5 bases for J; bases not matched to a gene: 11. CDR1 is KGHSH, CDR2 LQKENI, per germline.

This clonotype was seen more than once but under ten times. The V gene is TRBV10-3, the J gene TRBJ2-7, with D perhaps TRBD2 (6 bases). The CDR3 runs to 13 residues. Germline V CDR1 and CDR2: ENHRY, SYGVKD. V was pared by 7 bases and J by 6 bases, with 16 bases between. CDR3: CAINGGTAGEQYF. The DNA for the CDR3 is TGTGCCATCAATGGCGGGACGGCTGGCGAGCAGTACTTC.

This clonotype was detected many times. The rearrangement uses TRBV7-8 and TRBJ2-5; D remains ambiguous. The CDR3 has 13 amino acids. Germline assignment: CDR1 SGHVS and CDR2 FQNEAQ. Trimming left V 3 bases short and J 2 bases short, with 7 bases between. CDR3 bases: TGTGCCAGCAGCTTTCGCTTTCAAGAGACCCAGTACTTC. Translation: CASSFRFQETQYF. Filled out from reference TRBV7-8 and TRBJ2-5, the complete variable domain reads GAGVSQSPRYKVAKRGQDVALRCDPISGHVSLFWYQQALGQGPEFLTYFQNEAQLDKSGLPSDRFFAERPEGSVSTLKIQRTQQEDSAVYLCASSFRFQETQYFGPGTRLLVL.

The CDR3 bases are TGTGCCAGTAGTGCAGGGACAGCTTTAGGGCAGTACTTC. This encodes CASSAGTALGQYF. The V gene is TRBV19, the J gene TRBJ2-7; TRBD1 aligns across 7 bases. Germline trimming cut 5 bases from V and 9 bases from J; bases unmatched to any gene: 10. The germline V gene has CDR1 LNHDA and CDR2 SQIVND (reference sequence). The CDR3 contains 13 residues.

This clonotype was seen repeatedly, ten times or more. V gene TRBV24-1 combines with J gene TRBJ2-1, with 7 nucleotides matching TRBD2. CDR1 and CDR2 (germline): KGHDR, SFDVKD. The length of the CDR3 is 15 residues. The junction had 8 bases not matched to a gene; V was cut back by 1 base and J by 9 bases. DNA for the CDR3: TGTGCCACCAGTGATTTTCCTAGACTAGCCACTGAGCAGTTCTTC. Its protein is CATSDFPRLATEQFF.

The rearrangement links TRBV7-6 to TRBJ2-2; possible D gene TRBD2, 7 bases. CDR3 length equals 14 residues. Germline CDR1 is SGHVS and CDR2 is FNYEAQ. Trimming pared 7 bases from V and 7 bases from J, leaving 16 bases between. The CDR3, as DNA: TGTGCCAGCATAGGGCGGGGGCTGTTCGGGGAGCTGTTTTTT. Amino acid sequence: CASIGRGLFGELFF.

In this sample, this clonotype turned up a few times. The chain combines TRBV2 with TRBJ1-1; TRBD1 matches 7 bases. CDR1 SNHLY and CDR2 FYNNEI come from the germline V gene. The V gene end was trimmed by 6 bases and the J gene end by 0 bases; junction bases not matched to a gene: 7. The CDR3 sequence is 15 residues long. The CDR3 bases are TGTGCCAGCAGGAACTTAGGGACAGTGAACACTGAAGCTTTCTTT. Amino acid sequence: CASRNLGTVNTEAFF.

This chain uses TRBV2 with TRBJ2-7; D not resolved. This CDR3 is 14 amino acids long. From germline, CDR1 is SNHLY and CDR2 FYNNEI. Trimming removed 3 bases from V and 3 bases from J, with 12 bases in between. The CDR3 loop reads CASSDRVLNYEQYF. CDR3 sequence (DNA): TGTGCCAGCAGTGATCGGGTTCTGAACTACGAGCAGTACTTC.

The CDR3 sequence is CASARGGLAIYEQYF. CDR3 DNA: TGCGCCAGCGCACGGGGGGGTCTAGCAATCTACGAGCAGTACTTC. The rearrangement joins TRBV5-1 to TRBJ2-7; TRBD2 matches 8 bases. The V and J ends lost 7 bases and 3 bases, in that order; junction bases with no gene match: 12. Germline loops: CDR1 SGHRS, CDR2 YFSETQ. The CDR3 has 15 residues.

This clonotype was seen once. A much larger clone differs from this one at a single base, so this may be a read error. CDR3 residues: CASSQVWSSREQFF. CDR3 bases: TGTGCCAGCAGCCAAGTGTGGTCTTCGAGGGAGCAGTTCTTC. J is TRBJ2-1 and V is TRBV4-2, with unresolved D. Trimming stripped 1 base from V and 10 bases from J, with 14 bases between. Germline V gene sequence: CDR1 LGHNA, CDR2 YNFKEQ. The CDR3 consists of 14 residues.

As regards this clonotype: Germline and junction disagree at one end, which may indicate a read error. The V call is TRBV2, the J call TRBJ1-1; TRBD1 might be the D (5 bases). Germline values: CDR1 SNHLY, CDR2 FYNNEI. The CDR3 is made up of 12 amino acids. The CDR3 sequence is CASSEGPTGAFF. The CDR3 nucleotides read TGTGCCAGCAGCGAAGGGCCTACAGGAGCTTTCTTT.

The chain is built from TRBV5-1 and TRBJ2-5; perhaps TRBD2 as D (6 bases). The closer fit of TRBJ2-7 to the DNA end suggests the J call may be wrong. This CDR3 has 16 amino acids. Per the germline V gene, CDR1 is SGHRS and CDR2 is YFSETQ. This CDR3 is CASSLVAGQAGGEQYF. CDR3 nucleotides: TGCGCCAGCAGCTTGGTGGCGGGGCAGGCCGGGGGCGAGCAGTACTTC.

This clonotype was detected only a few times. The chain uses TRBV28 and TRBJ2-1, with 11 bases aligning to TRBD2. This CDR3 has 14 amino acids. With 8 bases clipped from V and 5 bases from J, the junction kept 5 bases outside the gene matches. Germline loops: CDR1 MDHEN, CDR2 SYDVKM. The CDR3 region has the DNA TGTGCCAGCTGCGTAGCGGGAGGGAACAATGAGCAGTTCTTC. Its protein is CASCVAGGNNEQFF.

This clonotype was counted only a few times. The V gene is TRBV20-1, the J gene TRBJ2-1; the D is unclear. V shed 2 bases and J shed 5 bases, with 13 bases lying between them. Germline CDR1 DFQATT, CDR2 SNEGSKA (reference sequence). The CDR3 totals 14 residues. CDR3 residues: CSARWVAPNNEQFF. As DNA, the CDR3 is TGCAGTGCTAGATGGGTAGCCCCTAACAATGAGCAGTTCTTC.

CDR3 residues: CATRRLAGGPSSYNEQFF. CDR3 DNA: TGCGCCACCCGGCGCCTAGCGGGGGGGCCTAGCTCCTACAATGAGCAGTTCTTC. V is TRBV5-1 and J is TRBJ2-1; 12 bases match TRBD2. Trimming took 9 bases from V and 0 from J; bases not matched to a gene: 13. The CDR3 loop spans 18 amino acids. CDR1 SGHRS and CDR2 YFSETQ come from the germline V gene.

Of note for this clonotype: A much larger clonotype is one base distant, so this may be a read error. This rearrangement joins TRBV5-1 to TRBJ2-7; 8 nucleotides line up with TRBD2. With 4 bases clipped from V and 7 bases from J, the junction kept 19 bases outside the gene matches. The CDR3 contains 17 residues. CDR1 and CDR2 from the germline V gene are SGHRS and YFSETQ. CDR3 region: CASSPIPLAGSFNEQYF. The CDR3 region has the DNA TGCGCCAGCAGCCCAATACCCTTAGCGGGGAGCTTCAATGAGCAGTACTTC.

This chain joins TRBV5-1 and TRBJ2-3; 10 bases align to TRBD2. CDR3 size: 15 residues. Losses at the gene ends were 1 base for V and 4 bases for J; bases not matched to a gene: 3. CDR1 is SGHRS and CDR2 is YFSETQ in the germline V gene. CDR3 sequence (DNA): TGCGCCAGCAGCTTGACAGGGACTAGCGCAGATACGCAGTATTTT. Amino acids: CASSLTGTSADTQYF.